This passage covers 24 T cell receptor beta chains from one sample sequenced in a study of blood T cell repertoires in COVID-19. Data came from immunoSEQ multiplex PCR; TCRdb stores just in-frame clones and leaves some out. Seen here are about 140,000 clones, 75% to 85% observed once, and the top ten hold 4.5% to 5%. The sequencing sample was made of peripheral blood. The origin of the receptors is a woman older than 75 with active or convalescent COVID-19.

The chain combines TRBV7-3 with TRBJ2-5, with a weak D call TRBD2 (6 bases). Germline-derived CDR1 and CDR2 are SGHTA and FQGTGA. V was clipped by 3 bases and J by 0 bases, with 11 bases between them. The CDR3 is 15 residues long. The CDR3 protein is CASSFFGGNQETQYF. For the CDR3, the DNA is TGTGCCAGCAGCTTTTTCGGGGGAAACCAAGAGACCCAGTACTTC.

This clone was observed a few times. CDR3 region: CASSLRSGNTIYF. The CDR3 DNA reads TGTGCCAGCAGCTTGAGATCTGGAAACACCATATATTTT. The chain recombines TRBV11-3 with TRBJ1-3; D ambiguous. From germline, CDR1 is SGHNT and CDR2 YENEEA. The CDR3 has 13 amino acids. V gave up 3 bases and J gave up 1 base, with 4 bases separating them.

The chain employs TRBV28 and TRBJ1-5; 7 nucleotides match TRBD1. CDR1 MDHEN and CDR2 SYDVKM come from the germline V gene. The length of the CDR3 is 16 residues. Trimming removed 3 bases from V and 6 bases from J; junction bases left unmatched: 11. CDR3 sequence reads: CASSFLKRGGGQPQHF. In DNA form, the CDR3 reads TGTGCCAGCAGTTTTCTCAAAAGAGGGGGCGGTCAGCCCCAGCATTTT.

This clone has only a few counts. The rearrangement joins TRBV7-8 to TRBJ1-1; D call uncertain. V was trimmed by 1 base and J by 0 bases, leaving 3 bases between them. This CDR3 has 13 residues. CDR1 and CDR2 from the germline V gene are SGHVS and FQNEAQ. The DNA for the CDR3 is TGTGCCAGCAGCTTAGGTATGAACACTGAAGCTTTCTTT. Protein product: CASSLGMNTEAFF.

This clone was counted a few times. The genes are TRBV5-4 and TRBJ1-2; D gene unclear. Per germline, CDR1 SGHNT and CDR2 YYREEE (reference sequence). V gave up 4 bases and J gave up 8 bases, with 21 bases separating them. The CDR3 is 15 residues long. This chain's CDR3 is CASSPDLDGIRGYTF. The CDR3 nucleotides read TGTGCCAGCAGCCCAGACCTAGACGGAATAAGGGGCTACACCTTC.

V and J are TRBV28 and TRBJ1-2; 8 bases match TRBD1. V lost 6 bases, J lost 7 bases, and 13 bases stayed unmatched. The CDR3 has 15 residues. The germline CDR1 and CDR2 sequences are MDHEN and SYDVKM. The CDR3: CASRPGTGKSFGYTF. In nucleotides, the CDR3 is TGTGCCAGCAGACCAGGGACAGGAAAGTCTTTTGGCTACACCTTC.

V gene TRBV19 combines with J gene TRBJ1-1; TRBD1 is a possible D gene (6 bases). The CDR3 loop spans 15 amino acids. V lost 1 base to trimming and J lost 0 bases, with 9 bases between them. From germline, CDR1 is LNHDA and CDR2 SQIVND (reference sequence). CDR3 coding DNA: TGTGCCAGTAGTATAGTAAACAGGGTGAACACTGAAGCTTTCTTT. It specifies CASSIVNRVNTEAFF.

The DNA for the CDR3 is TGTGCCAGCAGATCCGGGTCGATTAATCCCGGGGAGCTGTTTTTT. This encodes CASRSGSINPGELFF. The chain couples TRBV28 to TRBJ2-2; D gene uncertain. Trimming took 6 bases from V and 6 from J, leaving 17 bases between them. CDR3 length: 15 amino acids. Germline CDR1 and CDR2: MDHEN and SYDVKM.

This clone was seen more than once but under ten times. The rearrangement uses TRBV6-2 or TRBV6-3 and TRBJ2-3, with 9 nucleotides matching TRBD2. Per germline, CDR1 MNHEY and CDR2 SVGEGT. The CDR3 totals 14 residues. The J segment lost 3 bases and the V segment lost 4 bases, leaving 2 bases of the junction unmatched. CDR3 protein: CASSSGLATDTQYF. CDR3 DNA sequence: TGTGCCAGCAGTTCGGGACTAGCTACAGATACGCAGTATTTT.

This clone has just a few counts. V and J are TRBV5-6 and TRBJ2-1; no definite D call. The ends were cut back, 6 bases at V and 5 bases at J, with 21 bases in the middle. CDR3 length: 16 residues. Germline CDR1 SGHDT, CDR2 YYEEEE. The CDR3 nucleotides are TGTGCCAGCACCGGATTACAGAGTGTCGAGAACAATGAGCAGTTCTTC. Translation: CASTGLQSVENNEQFF. The complete variable domain, with remaining parts taken from reference TRBV5-6 and TRBJ2-1, reads DAGVTQSPTHLIKTRGQQVTLRCSPKSGHDTVSWYQQALGQGPQFIFQYYEEEERQRGNFPDRFSGHQFPNYSSELNVNALLLGDSALYLCASTGLQSVENNEQFFGPGTRLTVL.

CDR3 residues: CASSPRTGGGGNTEAFF. The CDR3, as DNA: TGTGCCAGCAGCCCACGGACAGGGGGCGGGGGGAACACTGAAGCTTTCTTT. The chain recombines TRBV7-8 with TRBJ1-1; 11 bases line up with TRBD1. V lost 5 bases to trimming and J lost 1 base; unmatched junction nucleotides: 9. This CDR3 comprises 17 residues. Germline lookup yields CDR1 SGHVS and CDR2 FQNEAQ.

The J gene is TRBJ2-2, the V gene TRBV7-8, with 15 bases matching TRBD2. With 2 bases clipped from V and 4 bases from J, the junction kept 11 bases outside the gene matches. Germline V CDR1 and CDR2: SGHVS, FQNEAQ. The CDR3 has 20 residues. The DNA for the CDR3 is TGTGCCAGCAGCTTAACTAGAGGACTAGCGGGGGGGCGTAGCACCGGGGAGCTGTTTTTT. Translation: CASSLTRGLAGGRSTGELFF.

The chain employs TRBV10-1 and TRBJ1-6; a weak D match, TRBD1 (5 bases). Per the germline V gene, CDR1 is WNHNN and CDR2 is SYGVQD (reference sequence). Trimming stripped 4 bases from V and 0 bases from J, with 10 bases between. The CDR3 extends over 16 amino acids. CDR3 DNA: TGCGCCAGCAGTGGTCTGGGACTCTCCTATAATTCACCCCTCCACTTT. Amino acids: CASSGLGLSYNSPLHF.

This chain connects TRBV27 to TRBJ2-5; possible D gene TRBD2, 6 bases. V was pared by 10 bases and J by 4 bases, with 19 bases between. The CDR3 runs 14 residues. The germline CDR1 and CDR2 sequences are MNHEY and SMNVEV (reference sequence). The CDR3, as DNA: TGTGCCACCTCCCGCGGGACGAGGGGAGAGACCCAGTACTTC. Its translation is CATSRGTRGETQYF.

This rearrangement joins TRBV9 to TRBJ2-5; 11 bases line up with TRBD1. Germline V CDR1 and CDR2: SGDLS, YYNGEE. J gave up 5 bases and V 0 bases, and 6 bases lay outside the gene matches. The length of the CDR3 is 16 residues. The CDR3 DNA is TGTGCCAGCAGCGTAGCTGGACAGGGGGCACGGGAGACCCAGTACTTC. Translating gives CASSVAGQGARETQYF.

A few counts support this clone. The chain employs TRBV18 and TRBJ1-3; no clear D. Trimming removed 0 bases at V and 6 bases at J, with 12 bases between. In germline, CDR1 is KGHSH, CDR2 LQKENI. The length of the CDR3 is 15 residues. The CDR3 DNA reads TGTGCCAGCTCACCACCGGTCGTCTGGCAAAACACCATATATTTT. This encodes CASSPPVVWQNTIYF.

Only a few counts were recorded for this clone. The chain combines TRBV28 with TRBJ1-1; 9 bases fit TRBD1. Germline V CDR1 and CDR2: MDHEN, SYDVKM. This CDR3 is built from 13 residues. V lost 10 bases to trimming and J lost 1 base; unmatched junction nucleotides: 4. CDR3 in amino acids: CATQGQGNTEAFF. The CDR3 DNA is TGTGCCACCCAGGGACAGGGGAACACTGAAGCTTTCTTT.

This clone was recorded only once. The gene calls are TRBV5-6 and TRBJ1-1; perhaps TRBD1 as D (5 bases). The V and J ends lost 0 bases and 5 bases respectively, with 14 bases between them. This CDR3 spans 15 amino acids. Per germline, CDR1 SGHDT and CDR2 YYEEEE. The CDR3 loop reads CASSLGGREWTEAFF. The DNA of the CDR3 is TGTGCCAGCAGCTTGGGGGGCAGGGAATGGACTGAAGCTTTCTTT. The variable domain in full, completed from reference TRBV5-6 and TRBJ1-1, reads DAGVTQSPTHLIKTRGQQVTLRCSPKSGHDTVSWYQQALGQGPQFIFQYYEEEERQRGNFPDRFSGHQFPNYSSELNVNALLLGDSALYLCASSLGGREWTEAFFGQGTRLTVV.

The chain uses TRBV5-1 and TRBJ1-4; D is uncertain. V gave up 4 bases and J gave up 0 bases, with 13 bases separating them. Per germline, CDR1 SGHRS and CDR2 YFSETQ. This CDR3 is 16 amino acids long. Written as DNA, the CDR3 is TGCGCCAGCAGCCAACTGGCGGAGGCAACTAATGAAAAACTGTTTTTT. It translates to CASSQLAEATNEKLFF.

The rearrangement joins TRBV6-5 to TRBJ2-7; no reliable D call. The CDR3 runs 13 residues. Germline loops: CDR1 MNHEY, CDR2 SVGAGI. The V gene lost 6 bases and the J gene lost 4 bases, with 13 bases spanning the gap. The CDR3 spells CASRGTQGYEQYF. CDR3 in DNA: TGTGCCAGCAGGGGCACTCAAGGTTACGAGCAGTACTTC.

The chain is built from TRBV23-1 and TRBJ2-4; D is ambiguous. TRBV23-1 is assigned to the ORF class and has an uncertain function. This CDR3 has 15 residues. The V gene lost 3 bases and the J gene lost 1 base, with 10 bases spanning the gap. The CDR3 is CASSHPRWAKNIQYF. The CDR3 DNA reads as TGCGCCAGCAGTCACCCTCGGTGGGCCAAAAACATTCAGTACTTC.

Only a few counts were recorded for this clone. V and J are TRBV3-1 (or the pseudogene TRBV3-2) and TRBJ2-7, with 8 bases identical to TRBD2. Trimming removed 4 bases from V and 2 bases from J; junction bases left unmatched: 10. The CDR3 is made up of 16 amino acids. CDR1 and CDR2 from the germline V gene are LGHDT and YNNKEL (reference sequence). The CDR3 spells CASSPRPAGVTYEQYF. For the CDR3, the DNA is TGTGCCAGCAGCCCAAGGCCAGCGGGGGTTACCTACGAGCAGTACTTC.

V is TRBV5-1 and J is TRBJ2-6, with no clear D. The CDR3 loop spans 16 amino acids. Germline values: CDR1 SGHRS, CDR2 YFSETQ. Trimming took 4 bases from V and 2 from J, leaving 13 bases between them. The DNA for the CDR3 is TGCGCCAGCAGCCCCCGTGCGGATCCTGGGGCCAACGTCCTGACTTTC. It translates to CASSPRADPGANVLTF. The whole variable domain, filled in from reference TRBV5-1 and TRBJ2-6, reads KAGVTQTPRYLIKTRGQQVTLSCSPISGHRSVSWYQQTPGQGLQFLFEYFSETQRNKGNFPGRFSGRQFSNSRSEMNVSTLELGDSALYLCASSPRADPGANVLTFGAGSRLTVL.

This clone has only one observation. V is TRBV30 and J is TRBJ1-6; the match to TRBD1 covers 7 bases. This CDR3 region has 15 residues. CDR1 and CDR2 from the germline V gene are GTSNPN and SVGIG (reference sequence). With V trimmed by 5 bases and J by 6 bases, 10 bases remained unmatched. CDR3 sequence reads: CAWDRDPPRNSPLHF. Here the CDR3 DNA reads TGTGCCTGGGACAGGGACCCCCCTCGTAATTCACCCCTCCACTTT.